The 22 T cell receptor beta chains given below trace back to one sample, sequenced in a study of cytomegalovirus exposure and HLA in healthy donors. It was with 60 Vbeta and 13 Jbeta primers that the PCR ran. TCRdb's copy holds only in-frame clones and misses some; the assay was immunoSEQ multiplex PCR. The sample yields 85,000 to 130,000 clones, approximately 70% seen once. The source material was PBMCs. Receptors were obtained from a woman younger than 35 in good health and CMV-seropositive.

The V and J genes are TRBV19 and TRBJ2-2; TRBD1 matches at 7 bases. CDR1 LNHDA and CDR2 SQIVND come from the germline V gene (reference sequence). J gave up 5 bases and V 6 bases, and 9 bases lay outside the gene matches. The CDR3 is 15 amino acids. The DNA for the CDR3 is TGTGCCAGTAGGAAACCGGGACAGCTAACCGGGGAGCTGTTTTTT. This translates into CASRKPGQLTGELFF.

V gene TRBV4-3 combines with J gene TRBJ2-3; weak D call: TRBD2 (7 bases). V was clipped by 4 bases and J by 9 bases, with 23 bases between them. CDR1 is LGHNA and CDR2 is YSLEER in the germline V gene. This CDR3 comprises 16 residues. CDR3 bases: TGCGCCAGCAGCCCTCACCGGGGGGCGCTGTCCCCGACGCAGTATTTT. Translated, it gives CASSPHRGALSPTQYF.

The chain employs TRBV7-9 and TRBJ2-7; 7 positions agree with TRBD1. The CDR3 is 14 residues long. Germline lookup yields CDR1 SEHNR and CDR2 FQNEAQ (reference sequence). With V trimmed by 1 base and J by 3 bases, 3 bases remained unmatched. The CDR3 nucleotides read TGTGCCAGCAGCTTAGGGCAGGGGGTCTACGAGCAGTACTTC. It encodes CASSLGQGVYEQYF.

The rearrangement uses TRBV27 and TRBJ2-1; TRBD2 is a possible D gene (6 bases). This CDR3 region has 15 residues. Deletions cut 5 bases from V and 0 bases from J, with 11 bases between. Germline-derived CDR1 and CDR2 are MNHEY and SMNVEV (reference sequence). The CDR3 DNA reads as TGTGCCAGCAGTACACCCGGGGGCTCCTACAATGAGCAGTTCTTC. Translating it yields CASSTPGGSYNEQFF.

This chain's CDR3 is CASSSYPRGSPGIRADTQYF. The CDR3 DNA follows: TGTGCCAGCAGCAGTTACCCACGCGGGAGCCCAGGGATAAGGGCAGATACGCAGTATTTT. The chain couples TRBV27 to TRBJ2-3, with 7 bases fitting TRBD2. Germline assignment: CDR1 MNHEY and CDR2 SMNVEV (reference sequence). The CDR3 spans 20 residues. Germline trimming cut 6 bases from V and 4 bases from J; bases unmatched to any gene: 25.

The chain recombines TRBV6-5 with TRBJ1-1, with D uncertain. The CDR3 runs to 14 residues. Germline V lookup: CDR1 MNHEY, CDR2 SVGAGI. Trimming removed 5 bases from V and 1 base from J, with 11 bases in between. CDR3 loop: CASSVEQTNTEAFF. The CDR3 bases are TGTGCCAGCAGTGTAGAACAGACGAACACTGAAGCTTTCTTT.

This rearrangement joins TRBV7-2 to TRBJ1-1; D perhaps matches TRBD1 (5 bases). Germline CDR1 SGHTA, CDR2 FQGNSA. The CDR3 covers 15 residues. Between the trimmed V and J ends, which lost 5 bases and 0 bases, there was a span of 13 bases. The CDR3 DNA is TGTGCCAGCAGCCGTGGAGGGACCATGAACACTGAAGCTTTCTTT. The encoded protein is CASSRGGTMNTEAFF.

CDR3 coding DNA: TGTGCCAGCAGTTATTCCAGGGGCCGCGAGCAGTACTTC. Translated, it gives CASSYSRGREQYF. The gene calls are TRBV27 and TRBJ2-7, with a weak D call TRBD1 (6 bases). Germline CDR1 reads MNHEY; CDR2 reads SMNVEV (reference sequence). V was clipped by 4 bases and J by 6 bases, with 13 bases between them. The CDR3 runs 13 residues.

The rearrangement joins TRBV30 to TRBJ1-2; D might be TRBD1 (5 bases). The germline CDR1 and CDR2 sequences are GTSNPN and SVGIG (reference sequence). The CDR3 consists of 17 residues. V lost 0 bases, J lost 6 bases, and 23 bases lay in between. The CDR3 coding sequence is TGTGCCTGGAGTGTACCGGACACCACACTTAAATTACATGGCTACACCTTC. It codes for CAWSVPDTTLKLHGYTF.

In its sample, this clone was seen a few times. CDR3: CASSPIAGDYNEQFF. CDR3 nucleotide sequence: TGTGCCAGCAGCCCCATAGCGGGAGATTACAATGAGCAGTTCTTC. The rearrangement uses TRBV7-3 and TRBJ2-1, with 9 bases aligning to TRBD2. The germline V gene has CDR1 SGHTA and CDR2 FQGTGA. The CDR3 loop spans 15 amino acids. V lost 5 bases to trimming and J lost 4 bases; unmatched junction nucleotides: 6. Based on the CDR3 plus reference TRBV7-3 and TRBJ2-1, the full variable domain is GAGVSQTPSNKVTEKGKYVELRCDPISGHTALYWYRQSLGQGPEFLIYFQGTGAADDSGLPNDRFFAVRPEGSVSTLKIQRTERGDSAVYLCASSPIAGDYNEQFFGPGTRLTVL.

The chain employs TRBV7-9 and TRBJ2-1; TRBD2 matches at 16 bases. The germline V gene has CDR1 SEHNR and CDR2 FQNEAQ (reference sequence). V was clipped by 1 base and J by 5 bases; unmatched bases: 8. This CDR3 has 19 amino acids. The CDR3 nucleotides are TGTGCCAGCAGCTTAGGGGGACTAGCGGGAGGGATTGTTCACAATGAGCAGTTCTTC. Translation: CASSLGGLAGGIVHNEQFF.

The chain recombines TRBV7-3 with TRBJ1-1, with D uncertain. There are 13 residues in the CDR3. V was trimmed by 6 bases and J by 6 bases, leaving 14 bases between them. CDR1 and CDR2 (germline): SGHTA, FQGTGA. This chain's CDR3 is CASREQLLSEAFF. The DNA of the CDR3 is TGTGCCAGCAGGGAACAGCTGCTTTCTGAAGCTTTCTTT.

The chain couples TRBV5-1 to TRBJ2-3; 7 bases match TRBD2. V gave up 6 bases and J gave up 0 bases; unmatched junction bases: 10. The CDR3 sequence is 16 residues long. Germline V lookup: CDR1 SGHRS, CDR2 YFSETQ. The CDR3 region has the DNA TGCGCCAGCATCCCTCGGGCGGGAGCAAGCACAGATACGCAGTATTTT. Protein sequence: CASIPRAGASTDTQYF. Full variable domain (rest looked up from reference TRBV5-1 and TRBJ2-3): KAGVTQTPRYLIKTRGQQVTLSCSPISGHRSVSWYQQTPGQGLQFLFEYFSETQRNKGNFPGRFSGRQFSNSRSEMNVSTLELGDSALYLCASIPRAGASTDTQYFGPGTRLTVL.

This chain links TRBV11-2 with TRBJ2-7; TRBD1 agrees at 8 bases. CDR3 length: 12 residues. From germline, CDR1 is SGHAT and CDR2 FQNNGV. J gave up 6 bases and V 5 bases, and 3 bases lay outside the gene matches. CDR3 bases: TGTGCCAGCAGCCCCACAGGGGGCGAGCAGTACTTC. This encodes CASSPTGGEQYF.

The chain carries TRBV28 and TRBJ2-3; 9 nucleotides agree with TRBD2. Germline trimming cut 8 bases from V and 2 bases from J; bases unmatched to any gene: 8. This CDR3 is built from 15 residues. The V gene's germline CDR1 is MDHEN and CDR2 SYDVKM. CDR3 coding DNA: TGTGCCAGCGGAAGACTAGCGGTGGACACAGATACGCAGTATTTT. Residues: CASGRLAVDTDTQYF.

This clone was counted between two and nine times. J is TRBJ1-5 and V is TRBV6-5; TRBD1 might be the D (6 bases). Per germline, CDR1 MNHEY and CDR2 SVGAGI. CDR3 length equals 16 residues. The V gene lost 2 bases and the J gene lost 1 base, with 12 bases spanning the gap. The CDR3 loop is CASSYGGTGSNQPQHF. The CDR3 DNA reads TGTGCCAGCAGTTACGGGGGCACGGGGAGCAATCAGCCCCAGCATTTT.

The V gene is TRBV5-4, the J gene TRBJ2-5, with 9 bases that match TRBD2. The V gene end was trimmed by 4 bases and the J gene end by 2 bases; junction bases not matched to a gene: 6. CDR1 is SGHNT, CDR2 YYREEE, per germline (reference sequence). The CDR3 is made up of 15 amino acids. The CDR3 sequence is CASSPRLAEQETQYF. As DNA, the CDR3 is TGTGCCAGCAGCCCTCGACTAGCGGAACAAGAGACCCAGTACTTC. Full variable domain (remainder filled in from reference TRBV5-4 and TRBJ2-5): ETGVTQSPTHLIKTRGQQVTLRCSSQSGHNTVSWYQQALGQGPQFIFQYYREEENGRGNFPPRFSGLQFPNYSSELNVNALELDDSALYLCASSPRLAEQETQYFGPGTRLLVL.

The chain has TRBV25-1 and TRBJ2-5; 8 bases line up with TRBD2. The CDR3 loop spans 13 amino acids. CDR1 is MGHDK, CDR2 SYGVNS, per germline. V shed 8 bases, J shed 1 base, and the junction held 3 bases outside the gene matches. CDR3 in DNA: TGTGCCAGCCTAGCGGGCCCCCAAGAGACCCAGTACTTC. As protein: CASLAGPQETQYF.

The chain uses TRBV27 and TRBJ1-1; TRBD1 agrees at 8 bases. CDR3 length equals 13 residues. V shed 6 bases, J shed 4 bases, and the junction held 4 bases outside the gene matches. Germline-derived CDR1 and CDR2 are MNHEY and SMNVEV (reference sequence). The CDR3 DNA sequence: TGTGCCAGCAGCCGCAGGGGGCCCACTGAAGCTTTCTTT. This sequence encodes CASSRRGPTEAFF.

The rearrangement joins TRBV11-2 to TRBJ2-3; D gene uncertain. The CDR3 is 17 residues long. CDR1 is SGHAT, CDR2 FQNNGV, per germline. Trimming removed 1 base from V and 2 bases from J, with 16 bases in between. The CDR3, as DNA: TGTGCCAGCAGCTTAGGGGTTGGCGGAGCTGCCACAGATACGCAGTATTTT. Translation gives CASSLGVGGAATDTQYF.

The chain joins TRBV18 to TRBJ2-7; a possible D gene is TRBD2 (5 bases). V was shortened by 6 bases and J by 0 bases, with 9 bases between the two germline ends. CDR3 size: 13 residues. Germline V gives CDR1 KGHSH, CDR2 LQKENI. CDR3 residues: CASSPGNSYEQYF. DNA of the CDR3: TGTGCCAGCTCCCCCGGGAACTCCTACGAGCAGTACTTC.

J is TRBJ2-6 and V is TRBV19; 10 bases fit TRBD2. The CDR3 is made up of 18 amino acids. Germline V gives CDR1 LNHDA, CDR2 SQIVND (reference sequence). The ends lost 0 bases at V and 3 bases at J; junction bases unmatched: 5. The DNA of the CDR3 is TGTGCCAGTAGTATAGACGTAGCGGGGGGCGGTGGGGCCAACGTCCTGACTTTC. Protein product: CASSIDVAGGGGANVLTF.